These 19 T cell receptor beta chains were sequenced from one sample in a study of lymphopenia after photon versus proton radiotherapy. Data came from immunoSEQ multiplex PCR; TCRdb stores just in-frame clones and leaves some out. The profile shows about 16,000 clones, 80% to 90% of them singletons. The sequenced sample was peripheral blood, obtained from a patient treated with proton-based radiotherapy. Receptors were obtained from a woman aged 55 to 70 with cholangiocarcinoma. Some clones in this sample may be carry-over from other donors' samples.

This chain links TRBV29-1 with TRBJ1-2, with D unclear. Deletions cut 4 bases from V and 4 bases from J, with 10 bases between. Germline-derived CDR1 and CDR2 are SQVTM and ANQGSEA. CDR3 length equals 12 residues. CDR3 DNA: TGCAGCGTTGGTAAGCAGGTCTATGGCTACACCTTC. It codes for CSVGKQVYGYTF.

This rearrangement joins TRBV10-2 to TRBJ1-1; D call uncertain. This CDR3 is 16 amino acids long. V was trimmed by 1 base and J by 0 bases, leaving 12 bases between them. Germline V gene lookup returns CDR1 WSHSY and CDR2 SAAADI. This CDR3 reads CASSELGRTMNTEAFF. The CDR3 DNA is TGCGCCAGCAGTGAGTTAGGCAGGACCATGAACACTGAAGCTTTCTTT.

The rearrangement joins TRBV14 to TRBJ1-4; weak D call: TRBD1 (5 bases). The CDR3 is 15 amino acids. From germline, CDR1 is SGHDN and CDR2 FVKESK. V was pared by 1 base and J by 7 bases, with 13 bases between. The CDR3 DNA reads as TGTGCCAGCAGCCAAGCCGGGGCGAGGGCTGAAAAACTGTTTTTT. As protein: CASSQAGARAEKLFF.

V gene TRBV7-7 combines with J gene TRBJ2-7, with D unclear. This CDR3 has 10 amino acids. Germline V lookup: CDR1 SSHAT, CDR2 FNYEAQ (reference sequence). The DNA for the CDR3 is TGTTGGAATGGTTTCGGCGAGCAGTACTTC. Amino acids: CWNGFGEQYF.

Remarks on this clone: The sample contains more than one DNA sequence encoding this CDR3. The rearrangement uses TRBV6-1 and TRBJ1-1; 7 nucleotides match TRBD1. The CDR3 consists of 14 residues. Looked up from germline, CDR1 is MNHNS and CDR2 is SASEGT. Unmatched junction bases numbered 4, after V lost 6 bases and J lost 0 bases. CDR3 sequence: CASSRQGMNTEAFF. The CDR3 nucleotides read TGTGCCAGCAGCCGACAGGGAATGAACACTGAAGCTTTCTTT.

Here the CDR3 reads CASSLVSTDRTGYTF. CDR3 DNA: TGCGCCAGCAGCCTCGTATCGACCGACAGGACTGGCTACACCTTC. The V gene is TRBV5-1, the J gene TRBJ1-2; possibly TRBD1 for D (6 bases). Germline CDR1 is SGHRS and CDR2 is YFSETQ. V shed 4 bases and J shed 7 bases, with 20 bases lying between them. The CDR3 is 15 residues long.

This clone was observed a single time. CDR3 bases: TGTGCCAGCAGCTTAAGAACTAGCGGGGGAAATGAGCAGTTCTTC. It is translated as CASSLRTSGGNEQFF. The V call is TRBV7-2, the J call TRBJ2-1; 11 bases map to TRBD2. The germline V gene has CDR1 SGHTA and CDR2 FQGNSA. V was clipped by 2 bases and J by 7 bases; unmatched bases: 4. CDR3 length: 15 amino acids.

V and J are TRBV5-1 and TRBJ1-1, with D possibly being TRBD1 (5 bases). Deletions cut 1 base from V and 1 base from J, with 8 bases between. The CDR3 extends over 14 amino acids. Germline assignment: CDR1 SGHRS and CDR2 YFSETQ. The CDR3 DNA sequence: TGCGCCAGCAGCTTGTCAGGGAGGAACACTGAAGCTTTCTTT. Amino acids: CASSLSGRNTEAFF. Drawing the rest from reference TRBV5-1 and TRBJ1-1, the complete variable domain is KAGVTQTPRYLIKTRGQQVTLSCSPISGHRSVSWYQQTPGQGLQFLFEYFSETQRNKGNFPGRFSGRQFSNSRSEMNVSTLELGDSALYLCASSLSGRNTEAFFGQGTRLTVV.

The CDR3 DNA sequence: TGTGCCAGCAGTAAAGACGGGAACTATGGCTACACCTTC. This encodes CASSKDGNYGYTF. The chain is built from TRBV2 and TRBJ1-2, with D unclear. Trimming took 5 bases from V and 2 from J, leaving 9 bases between them. CDR3 length: 13 residues. The germline CDR1 and CDR2 sequences are SNHLY and FYNNEI.

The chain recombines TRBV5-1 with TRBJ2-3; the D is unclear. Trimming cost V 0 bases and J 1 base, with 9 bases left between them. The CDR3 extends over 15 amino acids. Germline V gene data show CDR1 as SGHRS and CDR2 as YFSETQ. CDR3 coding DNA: TGCGCCAGCAGCTTGGCGGTGGAAGGCACAGATACGCAGTATTTT. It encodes CASSLAVEGTDTQYF. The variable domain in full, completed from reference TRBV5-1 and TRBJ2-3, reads KAGVTQTPRYLIKTRGQQVTLSCSPISGHRSVSWYQQTPGQGLQFLFEYFSETQRNKGNFPGRFSGRQFSNSRSEMNVSTLELGDSALYLCASSLAVEGTDTQYFGPGTRLTVL.

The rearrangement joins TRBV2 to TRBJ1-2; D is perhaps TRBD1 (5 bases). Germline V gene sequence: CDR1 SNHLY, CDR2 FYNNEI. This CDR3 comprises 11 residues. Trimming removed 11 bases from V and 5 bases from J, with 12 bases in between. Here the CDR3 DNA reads TGTGCCGTGGGGGTCGGATATGGCTACACCTTC. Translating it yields CAVGVGYGYTF. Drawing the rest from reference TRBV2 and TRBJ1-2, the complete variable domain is EPEVTQTPSHQVTQMGQEVILRCVPISNHLYFYWYRQILGQKVEFLVSFYNNEISEKSEIFDDQFSVERPDGSNFTLKIRSTKLEDSAMYFCAVGVGYGYTFGSGTRLTVV.

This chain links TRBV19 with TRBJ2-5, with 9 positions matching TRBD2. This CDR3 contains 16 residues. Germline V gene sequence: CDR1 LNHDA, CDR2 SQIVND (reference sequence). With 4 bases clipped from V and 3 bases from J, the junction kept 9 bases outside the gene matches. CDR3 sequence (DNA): TGTGCCAGTAGTACGAGGATAGCTAGCGGGAAAGAGACCCAGTACTTC. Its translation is CASSTRIASGKETQYF.

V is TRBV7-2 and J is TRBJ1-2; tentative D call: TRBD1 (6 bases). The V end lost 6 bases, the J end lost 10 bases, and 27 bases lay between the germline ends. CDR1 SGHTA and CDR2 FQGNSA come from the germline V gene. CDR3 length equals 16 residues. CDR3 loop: CASRPQGPASHFAYTF. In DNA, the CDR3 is TGTGCCAGCAGACCCCAGGGGCCAGCCTCCCATTTTGCCTACACCTTC. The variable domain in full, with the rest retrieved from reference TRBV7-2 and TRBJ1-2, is GAGVSQSPSNKVTEKGKDVELRCDPISGHTALYWYRQSLGQGLEFLIYFQGNSAPDKSGLPSDRFSAERTGGSVSTLTIQRTQQEDSAVYLCASRPQGPASHFAYTFGSGTRLTVV.

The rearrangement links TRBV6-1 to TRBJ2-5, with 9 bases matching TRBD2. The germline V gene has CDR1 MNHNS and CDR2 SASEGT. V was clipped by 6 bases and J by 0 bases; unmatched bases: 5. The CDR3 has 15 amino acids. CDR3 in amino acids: CASRIAGAYQETQYF. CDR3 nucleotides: TGTGCCAGCAGGATAGCGGGGGCCTACCAAGAGACCCAGTACTTC.

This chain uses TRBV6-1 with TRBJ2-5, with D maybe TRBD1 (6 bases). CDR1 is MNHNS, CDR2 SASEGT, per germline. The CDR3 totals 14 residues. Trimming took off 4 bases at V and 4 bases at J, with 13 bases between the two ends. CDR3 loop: CASSVGRGRETQYF. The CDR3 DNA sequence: TGTGCCAGCAGTGTGGGCAGGGGTAGAGAGACCCAGTACTTC.

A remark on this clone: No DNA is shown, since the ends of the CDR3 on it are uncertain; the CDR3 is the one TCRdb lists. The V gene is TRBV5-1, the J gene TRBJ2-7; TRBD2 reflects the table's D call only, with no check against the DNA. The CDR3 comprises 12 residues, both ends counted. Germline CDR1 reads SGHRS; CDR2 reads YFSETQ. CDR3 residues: CASSTSGGEQYF.

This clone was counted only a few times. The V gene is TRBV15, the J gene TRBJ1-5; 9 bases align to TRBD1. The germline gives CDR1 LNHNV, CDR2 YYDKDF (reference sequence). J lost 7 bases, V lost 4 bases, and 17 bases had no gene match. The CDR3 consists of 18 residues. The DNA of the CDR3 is TGTGCCACCAGCACCAGGGGGTCTACCGGGACAGGGAGACAGCCCCAGCATTTT. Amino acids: CATSTRGSTGTGRQPQHF.

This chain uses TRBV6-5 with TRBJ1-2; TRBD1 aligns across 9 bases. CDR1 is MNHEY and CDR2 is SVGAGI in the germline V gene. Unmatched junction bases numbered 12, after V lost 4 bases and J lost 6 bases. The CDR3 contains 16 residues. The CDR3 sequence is CASSSVPGTGNNGYTF. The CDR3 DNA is TGTGCCAGCAGTTCCGTGCCCGGGACAGGGAACAATGGCTACACCTTC.

This CDR3 is CATHGTGETKAFF. The CDR3 DNA reads TGTGCCACCCATGGGACAGGGGAAACAAAAGCTTTCTTT. The chain joins TRBV6-6 to TRBJ1-1; 10 bases line up with TRBD1. The germline gives CDR1 MNHNY, CDR2 SVGAGI (reference sequence). The CDR3 contains 13 residues. Unmatched junction bases numbered 11, after V lost 10 bases and J lost 9 bases.